Listed here are 29 T cell receptor beta chains from one sample, sequenced in a study of T cell responses to AZD1222 COVID-19 vaccine. The assay was immunoSEQ multiplex PCR, and TCRdb's table has in-frame clones only and misses some. This sample has 140,000 to 150,000 clones; 80% to 95% occur once, and the top ten carry under 3.5%. Specimen: peripheral blood, collected 28 days after the second AZD1222 dose. These receptors all stem from an adult who received the AZD1222 COVID-19 vaccine.

V is TRBV13 and J is TRBJ1-5; 8 bases line up with TRBD1. The V gene end was trimmed by 1 base and the J gene end by 5 bases; junction bases not matched to a gene: 10. This CDR3 comprises 17 residues. In germline, CDR1 is PRHDT, CDR2 FYEKMQ (reference sequence). DNA for the CDR3: TGTGCCAGCAGCTTAGCGGGAACAGGGGGAAAGGATCAGCCCCAGCATTTT. Protein product: CASSLAGTGGKDQPQHF. The full variable domain, with the rest looked up from reference TRBV13 and TRBJ1-5, is AAGVIQSPRHLIKEKRETATLKCYPIPRHDTVYWYQQGPGQDPQFLISFYEKMQSDKGSIPDRFSAQQFSDYHSELNMSSLELGDSALYFCASSLAGTGGKDQPQHFGDGTRLSIL.

The chain uses TRBV5-1 and TRBJ2-1, with D perhaps assigned TRBD1 or TRBD2 (6 bases each). The germline gives CDR1 SGHRS, CDR2 YFSETQ. V gave up 4 bases and J gave up 1 base, with 12 bases separating them. The CDR3 is 15 residues long. This CDR3 reads CASSVAGQSYNEQFF. The CDR3 DNA is TGCGCCAGCAGCGTCGCGGGACAATCCTACAATGAGCAGTTCTTC.

This clone was observed once. CDR3 protein: CASKKGDYGYTF. CDR3 sequence (DNA): TGTGCCTCAAAGAAGGGGGACTATGGCTACACCTTC. The chain employs TRBV19 and TRBJ1-2; D might be TRBD1 (6 bases). The germline gives CDR1 LNHDA, CDR2 SQIVND (reference sequence). This CDR3 has 12 amino acids. Trimming removed 11 bases from V and 3 bases from J, with 13 bases in between.

The chain couples TRBV19 to TRBJ2-3, with a weak D call TRBD1 (6 bases). The germline V gene has CDR1 LNHDA and CDR2 SQIVND (reference sequence). The CDR3 contains 15 residues. The ends were cut back, 3 bases at V and 5 bases at J, with 15 bases in the middle. CDR3 amino acids: CASSIIWAGEDTQYF. As DNA, the CDR3 is TGTGCCAGTAGTATCATCTGGGCAGGGGAAGATACGCAGTATTTT.

The V and J genes are TRBV7-3 and TRBJ2-3; 7 bases agree with TRBD1. In germline, CDR1 is SGHTA, CDR2 FQGTGA. V trimming: 6 bases; J trimming: 9 bases; junction bases outside the gene matches: 6. This CDR3 spans 12 amino acids. CDR3 residues: CASSRQGETQYF. As DNA, the CDR3 is TGTGCCAGCAGTCGCCAGGGGGAGACGCAGTATTTT.

The chain carries TRBV4-3 and TRBJ1-2, with 9 bases fitting TRBD1. From germline, CDR1 is LGHNA and CDR2 YSLEER. The CDR3 spans 13 residues. J lost 6 bases, V lost 3 bases, and 2 bases had no gene match. The CDR3 nucleotides read TGCGCCAGCAGCCAGGGGACAGGGAATGGCTACACCTTC. The encoded protein is CASSQGTGNGYTF.

The V gene is TRBV6-1, the J gene TRBJ1-2; no clear D. The V gene's germline CDR1 is MNHNS and CDR2 SASEGT. Deletions cut 1 base from V and 0 bases from J, with 9 bases between. The CDR3 consists of 15 residues. CDR3 nucleotides: TGTGCCAGCAGTGAAGTCAGTTACGCTAACTATGGCTACACCTTC. As protein: CASSEVSYANYGYTF.

This clone showed up just once. V usage is TRBV6-2 or TRBV6-3 and J usage is TRBJ1-5; D remains ambiguous. V lost 5 bases and J lost 3, with 11 bases in between. The CDR3 covers 14 residues. Per germline, CDR1 MNHEY and CDR2 SVGEGT. The CDR3 region is CASSPGRPNQPQHF. The CDR3 DNA sequence: TGTGCCAGCAGTCCGGGGAGGCCCAATCAGCCCCAGCATTTT.

The chain uses TRBV6-5 and TRBJ1-6; TRBD1 is a possible D gene (5 bases). The CDR3 is 16 amino acids. Germline V gives CDR1 MNHEY, CDR2 SVGAGI. V lost 0 bases and J 3 bases, leaving 9 bases between the germline ends. CDR3 amino acids: CASSYSGQGYNSPLHF. As DNA, the CDR3 is TGTGCCAGCAGTTACTCGGGTCAGGGCTATAATTCACCCCTCCACTTT.

V gene TRBV4-3 combines with J gene TRBJ1-3; 7 nucleotides agree with TRBD1. The CDR3 loop spans 17 amino acids. Trimming removed 5 bases from V and 1 base from J; junction bases left unmatched: 11. CDR1 is LGHNA and CDR2 is YSLEER in the germline V gene. The CDR3 bases are TGCGCCAGCAGCTCGGACAGGAGTATTGCGTCTGGAAACACCATATATTTT. It translates to CASSSDRSIASGNTIYF.

The V gene is TRBV9, the J gene TRBJ1-2; D is undetermined. The length of the CDR3 is 11 residues. Per germline, CDR1 SGDLS and CDR2 YYNGEE. V lost 7 bases and J lost 8, with 12 bases in between. CDR3 sequence: CASSREAGYTF. CDR3 coding DNA: TGTGCCAGCTCCCGGGAGGCAGGCTACACCTTC.

The chain joins TRBV19 to TRBJ1-6; D gene ambiguous. This CDR3 region has 15 residues. Germline V gene lookup returns CDR1 LNHDA and CDR2 SQIVND (reference sequence). The ends were cut back, 3 bases at V and 8 bases at J, with 14 bases in the middle. The CDR3 sequence is CASSISVQADSPLHF. The CDR3 DNA is TGTGCCAGTAGTATCTCCGTTCAAGCGGATTCACCCCTCCACTTT. Based on the CDR3 plus reference TRBV19 and TRBJ1-6, the full variable domain is DGGITQSPKYLFRKEGQNVTLSCEQNLNHDAMYWYRQDPGQGLRLIYYSQIVNDFQKGDIAEGYSVSREKKESFPLTVTSAQKNPTAFYLCASSISVQADSPLHFGNGTRLTVT.

The chain links TRBV4-3 to TRBJ1-6; D gene ambiguous. With 4 bases removed from V and 6 bases from J, the gap between germline ends came to 13 bases. CDR3 length: 15 residues. Germline V lookup: CDR1 LGHNA, CDR2 YSLEER. The CDR3, as DNA: TGCGCCAGCAGCCTGGAAAGTACAGTTAATTCACCCCTCCACTTT. Translating it yields CASSLESTVNSPLHF.

CDR3 nucleotide sequence: TGTGCCAGTAATCGACGGGGCTCTGGAAACACCATATATTTT. Its protein product is CASNRRGSGNTIYF. This chain joins TRBV19 and TRBJ1-3; D gene ambiguous. Between the trimmed V and J ends, which lost 7 bases and 0 bases, there was a span of 10 bases. Looked up from germline, CDR1 is LNHDA and CDR2 is SQIVND (reference sequence). This CDR3 comprises 14 residues.

The chain uses TRBV7-8 and TRBJ2-3; the D call may be TRBD1 or TRBD2 (6 bases each). This CDR3 spans 15 amino acids. With 0 bases removed from V and 3 bases from J, the gap between germline ends came to 10 bases. Germline values: CDR1 SGHVS, CDR2 FQNEAQ. The CDR3 loop reads CASSLAPGATDTQYF. Written as DNA, the CDR3 is TGTGCCAGCAGCTTAGCGCCGGGGGCGACAGATACGCAGTATTTT.

The chain carries TRBV6-6 and TRBJ1-1; 7 nucleotides align to TRBD1. Germline V lookup: CDR1 MNHNY, CDR2 SVGAGI (reference sequence). There are 15 residues in the CDR3. The J segment lost 1 base and the V segment lost 5 bases, leaving 7 bases of the junction unmatched. In DNA form, the CDR3 reads TGTGCCAGCAGTCCCGGACAGGCCTGGAACACTGAAGCTTTCTTT. This sequence encodes CASSPGQAWNTEAFF.

The chain combines TRBV10-3 with TRBJ2-7; TRBD2 aligns across 7 bases. Trimming removed 3 bases from V and 2 bases from J; junction bases left unmatched: 4. Germline V gene lookup returns CDR1 ENHRY and CDR2 SYGVKD. This CDR3 region has 14 residues. CDR3 amino acids: CAISDSGGTYEQYF. The CDR3 DNA sequence: TGTGCCATCAGTGATTCGGGAGGCACCTACGAGCAGTACTTC.

This chain links TRBV27 with TRBJ2-1; 9 nucleotides agree with TRBD1. This CDR3 is built from 15 residues. With V trimmed by 4 bases and J by 4 bases, 5 bases remained unmatched. Germline assignment: CDR1 MNHEY and CDR2 SMNVEV (reference sequence). For the CDR3, the DNA is TGTGCCAGCAGTTCAACAGGGGGCGCTTACAATGAGCAGTTCTTC. Its protein is CASSSTGGAYNEQFF.

The V and J genes are TRBV18 and TRBJ2-2; 8 bases are shared with TRBD1. The length of the CDR3 is 16 residues. Losses at the gene ends were 3 bases for V and 3 bases for J; bases not matched to a gene: 6. The germline V gene encodes CDR1 KGHSH and CDR2 LQKENI. The CDR3 protein is CASSPKQGEYTGELFF. The DNA of the CDR3 is TGTGCCAGCTCACCGAAACAGGGGGAGTACACCGGGGAGCTGTTTTTT.

The chain has TRBV29-1 and TRBJ1-1, with D possibly being TRBD1 (6 bases). The CDR3 is made up of 14 amino acids. The germline gives CDR1 SQVTM, CDR2 ANQGSEA. Trimming removed 5 bases at V and 6 bases at J, with 19 bases between. As DNA, the CDR3 is TGCAGCGTTCTATCCCGGACAGATTCACCTGAAGCTTTCTTT. This encodes CSVLSRTDSPEAFF.

V and J are TRBV19 and TRBJ2-7; no clear D. Deletions cut 4 bases from V and 6 bases from J, with 10 bases between. Per the germline V gene, CDR1 is LNHDA and CDR2 is SQIVND (reference sequence). The CDR3 runs to 12 residues. The CDR3 region has the DNA TGTGCCAGTAGTACCACAACGGTCGAGCAGTACTTC. This sequence encodes CASSTTTVEQYF.

The chain recombines TRBV6-5 with TRBJ2-5, with a possible D match to TRBD2 (6 bases). The CDR3 contains 15 residues. Looked up from germline, CDR1 is MNHEY and CDR2 is SVGAGI. Trimming took 2 bases from V and 3 from J, leaving 13 bases between them. The CDR3 sequence: CASSYGGIREETQYF. Written as DNA, the CDR3 is TGTGCCAGCAGTTACGGCGGGATTCGAGAAGAGACCCAGTACTTC.

The V and J genes are TRBV4-3 and TRBJ2-1; 7 nucleotides align to TRBD1. The V gene end was trimmed by 4 bases and the J gene end by 0 bases; junction bases not matched to a gene: 18. This CDR3 has 20 amino acids. The germline V gene encodes CDR1 LGHNA and CDR2 YSLEER. CDR3 region: CASSPARLLGGRSSYNEQFF. The CDR3, as DNA: TGCGCCAGCAGCCCGGCCAGACTACTAGGGGGCCGGAGCTCCTACAATGAGCAGTTCTTC.

This clone was picked up a small number of times. The chain links TRBV28 to TRBJ1-4, with D possibly matching TRBD1 (5 bases). Trimming took 5 bases from V and 6 from J, leaving 22 bases between them. Looked up from germline, CDR1 is MDHEN and CDR2 is SYDVKM. This CDR3 spans 17 amino acids. The DNA of the CDR3 is TGTGCCAGCAGTACCCCCCCTACAGGCTTATGGGATGAAAAACTGTTTTTT. This gives the protein CASSTPPTGLWDEKLFF.

The rearrangement uses TRBV7-6 and TRBJ2-3; 9 bases are shared with TRBD2. The germline V gene encodes CDR1 SGHVS and CDR2 FNYEAQ. The CDR3 has 15 amino acids. Trimming removed 5 bases from V and 2 bases from J; junction bases left unmatched: 5. CDR3 sequence: CASSPAGGNTDTQYF. DNA of the CDR3: TGTGCCAGCAGCCCGGCGGGAGGGAACACAGATACGCAGTATTTT.

Worth noting for this clone: It is unclear where the CDR3 begins or ends on the DNA, so no DNA is shown, and the CDR3 is as TCRdb lists it. The chain links TRBV12-2 to TRBJ1-3; the DNA was not used to check the table's D call, TRBD1. TRBV12-2 is shown as a pseudogene. The CDR3 spans 17 amino acids, including both terminal residues. CDR3 amino acids: CASRFGQGSSSGNTIYF.

The chain couples TRBV7-2 to TRBJ2-1, with 7 bases fitting TRBD1. The CDR3 consists of 13 residues. CDR1 SGHTA and CDR2 FQGNSA come from the germline V gene. The ends lost 0 bases at V and 9 bases at J; junction bases unmatched: 2. CDR3 in DNA: TGTGCCAGCAGCTTAGCCAGGGGGACTGAGCAGTTCTTC. Encoded protein: CASSLARGTEQFF.

The chain is built from TRBV2 and TRBJ1-4; 9 bases align to TRBD1. V gave up 3 bases and J gave up 7 bases; unmatched junction bases: 3. The CDR3 has 14 amino acids. CDR1 is SNHLY and CDR2 is FYNNEI in the germline V gene. This chain's CDR3 is CASSDGTGLEKLFF. DNA for the CDR3: TGTGCCAGCAGTGATGGGACAGGGCTTGAAAAACTGTTTTTT.

The chain couples TRBV28 to TRBJ1-1; perhaps TRBD1 as D (6 bases). V lost 4 bases and J 10 bases, leaving 13 bases between the germline ends. This CDR3 is built from 12 residues. Germline-derived CDR1 and CDR2 are MDHEN and SYDVKM. In DNA, the CDR3 is TGTGCCAGCAGTTCCCGGGGGGGGCGAGCTTTCTTT. Amino acids: CASSSRGGRAFF.